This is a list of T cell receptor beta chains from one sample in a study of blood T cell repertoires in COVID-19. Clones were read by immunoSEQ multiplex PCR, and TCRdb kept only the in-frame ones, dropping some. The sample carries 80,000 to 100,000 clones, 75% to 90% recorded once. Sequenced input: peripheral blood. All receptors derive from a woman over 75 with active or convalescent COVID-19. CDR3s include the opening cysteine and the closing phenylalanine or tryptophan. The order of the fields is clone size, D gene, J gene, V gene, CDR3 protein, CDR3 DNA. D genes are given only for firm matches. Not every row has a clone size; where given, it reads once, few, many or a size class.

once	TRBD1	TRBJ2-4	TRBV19	CASSVRGQNIQYF	TGTGCCAGTAGTGTCAGGGGGCAAAACATTCAGTACTTC
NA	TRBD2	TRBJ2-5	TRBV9	CASSVAPLAGAETQYF	TGTGCCAGCAGCGTAGCTCCACTAGCGGGCGCAGAGACCCAGTACTTC
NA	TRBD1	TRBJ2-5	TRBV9	CASSPDRGREETQYF	TGTGCCAGCAGCCCGGACAGGGGAAGGGAAGAGACCCAGTACTTC
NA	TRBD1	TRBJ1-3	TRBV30	CAWTGGYSGNTIYF	TGTGCCTGGACAGGGGGCTACTCTGGAAACACCATATATTTT
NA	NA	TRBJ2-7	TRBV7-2	CASSLAGERNEQYF	TGTGCCAGCAGCTTAGCGGGAGAGAGGAACGAGCAGTACTTC
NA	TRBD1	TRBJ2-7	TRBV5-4	CASRRAGTGGSEQYF	TGTGCCAGCAGACGGGCCGGGACAGGGGGCAGCGAGCAGTACTTC
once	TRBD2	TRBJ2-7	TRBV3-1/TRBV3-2	CASSQGGLAVYEQYF	TGTGCCAGCAGCCAAGGGGGACTAGCGGTTTACGAGCAGTACTTC
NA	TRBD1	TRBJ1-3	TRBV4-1	CASSLGQGAGGNTIYF	TGCGCCAGCAGCTTAGGACAGGGGGCGGGTGGAAACACCATATATTTT
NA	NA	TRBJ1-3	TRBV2	CASSPPRSGFLGNTIYF	TGTGCCAGCAGTCCCCCCCGTTCAGGGTTTTTGGGAAACACCATATATTTT
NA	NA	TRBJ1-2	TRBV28	CASNIGVTNYGYTF	TGTGCCAGCAATATCGGAGTAACTAACTATGGCTACACCTTC
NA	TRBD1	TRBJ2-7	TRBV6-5	CAIRRDSSSYEQYF	TGTGCCATCCGCCGGGACAGCAGCTCCTACGAGCAGTACTTC
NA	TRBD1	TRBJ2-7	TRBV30	CACTAGGSNEQYF	TGTGCCTGCACGGCAGGGGGAAGTAACGAGCAGTACTTC
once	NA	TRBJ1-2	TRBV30	CAWSGGWGLGYTF	TGTGCCTGGAGTGGGGGATGGGGGCTTGGCTACACCTTC
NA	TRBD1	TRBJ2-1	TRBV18	CASSPPGQGGEYEQFF	TGTGCCAGCTCACCACCGGGACAGGGGGGGGAGTATGAGCAGTTCTTC
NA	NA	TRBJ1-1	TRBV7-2	CASSLDPTMNTEAFF	TGTGCCAGCAGCTTAGACCCAACTATGAACACTGAAGCTTTCTTT
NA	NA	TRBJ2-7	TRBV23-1	CASSQRRRRLSSYEQYF	TGCGCCAGCAGTCAAAGGCGGCGGCGGCTAAGCTCCTACGAGCAGTACTTC
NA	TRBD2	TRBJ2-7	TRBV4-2	CASSQVLAGVEQYF	TGTGCCAGCAGCCAAGTGCTAGCGGGTGTCGAGCAGTACTTC
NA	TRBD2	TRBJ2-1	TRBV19	CASTRLAGGFSEQFF	TGTGCCAGTACCCGACTAGCGGGAGGTTTTAGTGAGCAGTTCTTC
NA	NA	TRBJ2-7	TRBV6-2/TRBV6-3	CASSHLRGTYEQYF	TGTGCCAGCAGCCATCTAAGGGGCACATACGAGCAGTACTTC
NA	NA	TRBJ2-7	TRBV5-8	CASSLQTVISSYEQYF	TGTGCCAGCAGCTTGCAGACAGTTATAAGCTCCTACGAGCAGTACTTC
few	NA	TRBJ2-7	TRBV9	CASSVEGQGTYEQYF	TGTGCCAGCAGCGTAGAAGGGCAGGGGACCTACGAGCAGTACTTC
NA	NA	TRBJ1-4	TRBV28	CASSFFRGNEKLFF	TGTGCCAGCAGTTTCTTTAGGGGCAATGAAAAACTGTTTTTT
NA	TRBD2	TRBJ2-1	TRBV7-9	CASSLRRGVIEQFF	TGTGCCAGCAGCTTAAGGCGGGGGGTTATTGAGCAGTTCTTC
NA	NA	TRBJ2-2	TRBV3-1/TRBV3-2	CASSQGYTATSNTGELFF	TGTGCCAGCAGCCAAGGTTATACAGCAACCTCGAACACCGGGGAGCTGTTTTTT
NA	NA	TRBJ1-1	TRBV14	CASSEQTDLNTEAFF	TGTGCCAGCAGCGAACAGACAGACCTGAACACTGAAGCTTTCTTT
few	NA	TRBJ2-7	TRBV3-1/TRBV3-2	CASSQRGALGGEQYF	TGTGCCAGCAGCCAACGAGGGGCCCTAGGGGGCGAGCAGTACTTC
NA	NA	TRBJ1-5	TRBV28	CASRSPTGPVQPQHF	TGTGCCAGCAGGTCTCCGACAGGCCCCGTTCAGCCCCAGCATTTT
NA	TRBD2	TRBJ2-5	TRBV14	CASSQKLGLAETQYF	TGTGCCAGCAGCCAAAAGCTTGGACTAGCGGAGACCCAGTACTTC
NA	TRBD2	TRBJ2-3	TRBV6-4	CASSATSGSENTQYF	TGTGCCAGCAGTGCAACTAGCGGGAGTGAGAATACGCAGTATTTT
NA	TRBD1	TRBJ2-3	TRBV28	CASSLQGDGTDTQYF	TGTGCCAGCAGTTTGCAGGGGGACGGCACAGATACGCAGTATTTT
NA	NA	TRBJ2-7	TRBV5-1	CASSGGSGYSYEQYF	TGCGCCAGCAGCGGGGGGAGTGGGTACTCTTACGAGCAGTACTTC
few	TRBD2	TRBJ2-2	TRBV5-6	CASSLGLAGTGELFF	TGTGCCAGCAGCTTAGGACTAGCGGGGACCGGGGAGCTGTTTTTT
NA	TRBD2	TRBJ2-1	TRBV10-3	CAISETIGIQGGERGGSDEQFF	TGTGCCATCAGTGAGACAATCGGCATACAGGGTGGAGAGCGGGGGGGCAGCGATGAGCAGTTCTTC
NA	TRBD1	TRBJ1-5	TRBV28	CASSRTGGTQPQHF	TGTGCCAGCAGTAGAACAGGGGGGACTCAGCCCCAGCATTTT
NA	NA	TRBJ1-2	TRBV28	CASSFLTQAGGYTF	TGTGCCAGCAGTTTTCTGACACAGGCAGGAGGCTACACCTTC
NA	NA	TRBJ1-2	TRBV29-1	CSVESGGGKTLNYGYTF	TGCAGCGTTGAATCCGGGGGAGGAAAGACTCTAAACTATGGCTACACCTTC
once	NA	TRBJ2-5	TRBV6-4	CASSDRNGETQYF	TGTGCCAGCAGTGATCGAAACGGAGAGACCCAGTACTTC
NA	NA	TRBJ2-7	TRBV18	CASSPRQTYEQYF	TGTGCCAGCTCACCCCGACAAACCTACGAGCAGTACTTC
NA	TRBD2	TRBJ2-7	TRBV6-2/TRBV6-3	CASSYDGGSFSYEQYF	TGTGCCAGCAGTTATGACGGGGGGAGCTTCTCCTACGAGCAGTACTTC
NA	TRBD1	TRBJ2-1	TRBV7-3	CASSTGQGNEQFF	TGTGCCAGCAGCACGGGACAGGGTAATGAGCAGTTCTTC
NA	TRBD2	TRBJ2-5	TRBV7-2	CASSLVAGQRETQYF	TGTGCCAGCAGCTTAGTAGCGGGGCAGCGGGAGACCCAGTACTTC
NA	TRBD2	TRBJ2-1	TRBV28	CARESGMERSSYNEQFF	TGTGCCAGAGAGAGCGGGATGGAGAGGAGCTCCTACAATGAGCAGTTCTTC
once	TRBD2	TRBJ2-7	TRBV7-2	CASSLGRTSGSLYEQYF	TGTGCCAGCAGCTTAGGAAGGACTAGCGGGAGTCTCTACGAGCAGTACTTC
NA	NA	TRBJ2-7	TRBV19	CASSILGAYEQYF	TGTGCCAGTAGTATTTTAGGGGCCTACGAGCAGTACTTC
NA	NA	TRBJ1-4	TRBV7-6	CASSPSGGGNEKLFF	TGTGCCAGCAGCCCGAGTGGTGGAGGGAATGAAAAACTGTTTTTT
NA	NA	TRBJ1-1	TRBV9	CASSVGETYTEAFF	TGTGCCAGCAGCGTAGGCGAGACATACACTGAAGCTTTCTTT
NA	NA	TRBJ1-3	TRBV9	CASSVDRDVNTIYF	TGTGCCAGCAGCGTAGACAGGGATGTAAACACCATATATTTT
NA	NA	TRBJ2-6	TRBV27	CASSLFAGASTSGANVLTF	TGTGCCAGCAGTTTGTTCGCAGGGGCCTCTACCTCTGGGGCCAACGTCCTGACTTTC
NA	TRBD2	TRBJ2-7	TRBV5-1	CASSLVAGLAGEEQYF	TGCGCCAGCAGCTTGGTGGCGGGACTAGCGGGAGAGGAGCAGTACTTC
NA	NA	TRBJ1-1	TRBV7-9	CASSLRADTEAFF	TGTGCCAGCAGCTTGCGGGCCGACACTGAAGCTTTCTTT
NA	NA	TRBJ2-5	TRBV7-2	CASSLGGQETQYF	TGTGCCAGCAGCTTGGGGGGTCAAGAGACCCAGTACTTC
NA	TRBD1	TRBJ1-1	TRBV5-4	CASSSRGRAFF	TGTGCCAGCAGCTCCAGGGGGCGGGCTTTCTTT